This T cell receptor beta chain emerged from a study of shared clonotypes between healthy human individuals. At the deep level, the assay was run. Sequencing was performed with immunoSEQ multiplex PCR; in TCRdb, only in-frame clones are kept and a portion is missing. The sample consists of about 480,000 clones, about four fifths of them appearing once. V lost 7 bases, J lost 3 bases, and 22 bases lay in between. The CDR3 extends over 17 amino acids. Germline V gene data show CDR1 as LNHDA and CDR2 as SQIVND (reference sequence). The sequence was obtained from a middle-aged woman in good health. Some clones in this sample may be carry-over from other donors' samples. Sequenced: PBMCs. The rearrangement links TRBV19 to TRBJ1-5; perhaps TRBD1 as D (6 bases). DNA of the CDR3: TGTGCCAGTAACGGGAGGGGGGCCGTCGGACCCAATCAGCCCCAGCATTTT. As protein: CASNGRGAVGPNQPQHF.